Each of the 6 T cell receptor beta chains below was sequenced from the same sample in a study of spatial heterogeneity in lung cancer. TCRdb reprocessed the 5' RACE reads via MiXCR and lists one record per CDR3 protein. This sample yields about 5,000 distinct CDR3 sequences, of which around 16% are seen a single time; about 20% belongs to the top ten. This sample's time point: sample taken at primary tumor resection. TCRs were sequenced from unsorted whole RNA of tumor, nontumor lung or PBMC. Sequenced material: normal lung tissue next to the tumor, taken at surgery. Receptors originate from a male donor with early-stage non-small cell lung cancer.

This clonotype showed up many times. Because this beta chain is a stray read in a library intended to capture alpha chains, its abundance should not be given much weight. The CDR3 sequence is CASSQGPQTALYNEQFF. The CDR3 DNA reads as TGTGCCAGCAGCCAAGGACCCCAAACAGCACTCTACAATGAGCAGTTCTTC. This rearrangement joins TRBV7-6 to TRBJ2-1; D is uncertain. Germline CDR1 SGHVS, CDR2 FNYEAQ. There are 17 residues in the CDR3. V gave up 5 bases and J gave up 3 bases, with 20 bases separating them.

Relative to its sample, this clonotype is medium-sized. This beta chain represents an off-target read in a library built for alpha chains; its size is of limited meaning. The chain links TRBV3-1 to TRBJ1-6; D remains unclear. Germline V gene data show CDR1 as LGHDT and CDR2 as YNNKEL (reference sequence). Trimming removed 1 base from V and 5 bases from J, with 3 bases in between. This CDR3 is 13 amino acids long. The CDR3, as DNA: TGTGCCAGCAGCCAAGTGGATAATTCACCCCTCCACTTT. Amino acids: CASSQVDNSPLHF.

This clonotype was recorded a few times. Within a library made for alpha chains, this beta chain is off target, and its count is uninformative. The chain combines TRBV30 with TRBJ2-5; D is ambiguous. CDR3 size: 13 residues. Trimming removed 0 bases from V and 2 bases from J, with 7 bases in between. Germline V gene lookup returns CDR1 GTSNPN and CDR2 SVGIG (reference sequence). CDR3 in amino acids: CAWSVSRQETQYF. The CDR3 DNA sequence: TGTGCCTGGAGTGTATCGAGACAAGAGACCCAGTACTTC.

This clonotype is judged medium-sized. Little can be read into the size of this beta chain, an off-target read in a library designed for alpha chains. The chain recombines TRBV6-5 with TRBJ2-3, with D perhaps matching TRBD1 or TRBD2 (5 bases each). Trimming cost V 8 bases and J 2 bases, with 17 bases left between them. This CDR3 comprises 15 residues. The V gene's germline CDR1 is MNHEY and CDR2 SVGAGI. The CDR3 is CASALEGPDTDTQYF. As DNA, the CDR3 is TGTGCCAGCGCGTTAGAGGGACCCGACACAGATACGCAGTATTTT.

This clonotype has at least ten counts. As an off-target read in a library built for alpha chains, this beta chain has a frequency of little significance. The CDR3 here is CASRVDTGELFF. The CDR3 DNA follows: TGTGCCAGCAGGGTTGACACCGGGGAGCTGTTTTTT. The chain employs TRBV2 and TRBJ2-2; no firm D call. V dropped 6 bases and J dropped 3 bases, with 5 bases sitting between them. There are 12 residues in the CDR3. Germline V lookup: CDR1 SNHLY, CDR2 FYNNEI.

On this clonotype: This beta chain represents an off-target read in a library built for alpha chains; its size is of limited meaning. The chain couples TRBV6-1 to TRBJ1-6; a weak D match, TRBD1 (5 bases). Germline V lookup: CDR1 MNHNS, CDR2 SASEGT. The CDR3 has 15 residues. V was clipped by 6 bases and J by 7 bases, with 16 bases between them. In nucleotides, the CDR3 is TGTGCCAGCAGAGCGGCGGGGGTTAACAATTCACCCCTCCACTTT. This gives the protein CASRAAGVNNSPLHF.